Each of the 17 T cell receptor beta chains below was sequenced from the same sample in a study of Ad26.COV2.S vaccination and SARS-CoV-2 variants. Clones were sequenced by immunoSEQ multiplex PCR, and TCRdb holds only the in-frame ones, with some missing. The sample shows about 350,000 clones, about 88% of them seen only once. Noted treatment: around 19 received Ad26.COV2.S at low or high dose, single or two shots; several received placebo; per-sample allocation not given. Sampling was done on day 63 after the first vaccine or placebo injection. This specimen was peripheral blood, taken in a trial of Ad26.COV2.S vaccine versus placebo. Receptor source: a person between 18 and 65 years old who received the Ad26.COV2.S COVID-19 vaccine or a placebo.

This chain connects TRBV6-2 or TRBV6-3 to TRBJ2-1, with TRBD2 matching over 9 bases. Germline loops: CDR1 MNHEY, CDR2 SVGEGT. The CDR3 sequence is 19 residues long. The V and J ends lost 2 bases and 1 base, in that order; junction bases with no gene match: 12. The CDR3 reads CASSYGIAGVVRSYNEQFF. The CDR3 DNA is TGTGCCAGCAGTTACGGGATAGCGGGAGTAGTTAGATCCTACAATGAGCAGTTCTTC.

This chain joins TRBV5-1 and TRBJ1-4, with D perhaps matching TRBD1 (6 bases). Per the germline V gene, CDR1 is SGHRS and CDR2 is YFSETQ. This CDR3 contains 16 residues. The V end was cut by 4 bases, the J end by 9 bases, with 22 bases between. CDR3 coding DNA: TGCGCCAGCAGCCAGGAACCATTGGACAGTTATAAAAAACTGTTTTTT. This sequence encodes CASSQEPLDSYKKLFF. The complete variable domain, with remaining parts taken from reference TRBV5-1 and TRBJ1-4, reads KAGVTQTPRYLIKTRGQQVTLSCSPISGHRSVSWYQQTPGQGLQFLFEYFSETQRNKGNFPGRFSGRQFSNSRSEMNVSTLELGDSALYLCASSQEPLDSYKKLFFGSGTQLSVL.

V usage is TRBV4-1 and J usage is TRBJ2-1, with TRBD2 as a possible D gene (6 bases). CDR3 size: 16 residues. The germline V gene encodes CDR1 MGHRA and CDR2 YSYEKL. Trimming stripped 2 bases from V and 1 base from J, with 12 bases between. The CDR3 loop reads CASSQPGTSSYNEQFF. DNA for the CDR3: TGCGCCAGCAGCCAACCCGGGACTTCTTCCTACAATGAGCAGTTCTTC.

The chain has TRBV6-4 and TRBJ2-3, with D perhaps matching TRBD2 (5 bases). Trimming shortened V by 6 bases and J by 9 bases, and 16 bases separated the two germline ends. The germline gives CDR1 MRHNA, CDR2 SNTAGT. The CDR3 loop spans 13 amino acids. CDR3 region: CASRPSPGLTQYF. The CDR3 DNA follows: TGTGCCAGCAGACCTAGCCCGGGCCTCACGCAGTATTTT.

Only a few counts were recorded for this clone. The rearrangement links TRBV30 to TRBJ1-2; D is uncertain. Germline loops: CDR1 GTSNPN, CDR2 SVGIG (reference sequence). Trimming left V 2 bases short and J 4 bases short, with 11 bases between. The CDR3 runs to 13 residues. CDR3 coding DNA: TGTGCCTGGAGTCCGGGAACTGTCTATGGCTACACCTTC. Its translation is CAWSPGTVYGYTF.

V usage is TRBV28 and J usage is TRBJ2-7; 9 nucleotides agree with TRBD2. There are 13 residues in the CDR3. The ends lost 7 bases at V and 2 bases at J; junction bases unmatched: 3. CDR1 is MDHEN and CDR2 is SYDVKM in the germline V gene. In DNA, the CDR3 is TGTGCCAGCATATTAGCGGGAGCCTACGAGCAGTACTTC. This sequence encodes CASILAGAYEQYF.

The chain carries TRBV6-2 or TRBV6-3 and TRBJ1-5, with 9 bases identical to TRBD1. The CDR3 is 17 amino acids. After removal of 2 bases from V and 11 bases from J, the junction contained 16 bases not matched to a gene. The germline CDR1 and CDR2 sequences are MNHEY and SVGEGT. Here the CDR3 reads CASSYHTGTGTNPAQHF. As DNA, the CDR3 is TGTGCCAGCAGTTACCATACCGGGACAGGGACGAATCCGGCCCAGCATTTT.

J is TRBJ2-7 and V is TRBV19; the D is unclear. This CDR3 region has 17 residues. V dropped 0 bases and J dropped 2 bases, with 17 bases sitting between them. Per the germline V gene, CDR1 is LNHDA and CDR2 is SQIVND (reference sequence). The CDR3 loop reads CASSIDVGRLYTYEQYF. DNA of the CDR3: TGTGCCAGTAGTATAGATGTGGGCAGGCTGTACACCTACGAGCAGTACTTC.

The chain joins TRBV7-2 to TRBJ2-7; no clear D. V was cut by 6 bases and J by 2 bases, with 17 bases left in between. The CDR3 loop spans 15 amino acids. Germline V lookup: CDR1 SGHTA, CDR2 FQGNSA. As DNA, the CDR3 is TGTGCCAGCAGTCCAGCCACCAGGTTGCCCTACGAGCAGTACTTC. The encoded protein is CASSPATRLPYEQYF. Supplemented by reference TRBV7-2 and TRBJ2-7, the full variable domain reads GAGVSQSPSNKVTEKGKDVELRCDPISGHTALYWYRQSLGQGLEFLIYFQGNSAPDKSGLPSDRFSAERTGGSVSTLTIQRTQQEDSAVYLCASSPATRLPYEQYFGPGTRLTVT.

The gene calls are TRBV18 and TRBJ2-2; D unresolved. CDR3 size: 12 residues. The germline V gene has CDR1 KGHSH and CDR2 LQKENI. V dropped 6 bases and J dropped 2 bases, with 4 bases sitting between them. The CDR3 region is CASSRNTGELFF. CDR3 nucleotides: TGTGCCAGCTCCCGAAACACCGGGGAGCTGTTTTTT.

This sequence joins TRBV19 and TRBJ2-2; weak D call: TRBD2 (5 bases). CDR3 size: 13 residues. The germline V gene has CDR1 LNHDA and CDR2 SQIVND (reference sequence). V shed 7 bases and J shed 7 bases, with 13 bases lying between them. The DNA for the CDR3 is TGTGCCAGTATAAGGACTTTTGGCGGGGAGCTGTTTTTT. It specifies CASIRTFGGELFF.

This clone was recorded once. The gene calls are TRBV5-4 and TRBJ2-7; 8 bases agree with TRBD1. CDR3 length: 15 amino acids. Germline V gene lookup returns CDR1 SGHNT and CDR2 YYREEE (reference sequence). Trimming removed 4 bases from V and 5 bases from J; junction bases left unmatched: 11. The CDR3 region has the DNA TGTGCCAGCAGCGCTCGACGGACAGGGCTTAACGAGCAGTACTTC. As protein: CASSARRTGLNEQYF.

The gene calls are TRBV6-2 or TRBV6-3 and TRBJ2-3; maybe TRBD2 (6 bases). Per the germline V gene, CDR1 is MNHEY and CDR2 is SVGEGT. V was clipped by 5 bases and J by 4 bases, with 19 bases between them. The CDR3 runs 16 residues. As DNA, the CDR3 is TGTGCCAGCAGTACCCCCCCCGGGAGTGGGTCAGATACGCAGTATTTT. Its translation: CASSTPPGSGSDTQYF.

This sequence joins TRBV30 and TRBJ1-2; 10 bases match TRBD1. J gave up 6 bases and V 2 bases, and 9 bases lay outside the gene matches. Per germline, CDR1 GTSNPN and CDR2 SVGIG (reference sequence). This CDR3 has 15 amino acids. The CDR3 DNA reads as TGTGCCTGGAGTCCGGGACAGGGGTTTCAGGATGGCTACACCTTC. Translation: CAWSPGQGFQDGYTF. The whole variable domain, remainder taken from reference TRBV30 and TRBJ1-2, is SQTIHQWPATLVQPVGSPLSLECTVEGTSNPNLYWYRQAAGRGLQLLFYSVGIGQISSEVPQNLSASRPQDRQFILSSKKLLLSDSGFYLCAWSPGQGFQDGYTFGSGTRLTVV.

This clone showed up just once. V gene TRBV6-4 combines with J gene TRBJ2-2; D unresolved. There are 14 residues in the CDR3. The V gene's germline CDR1 is MRHNA and CDR2 SNTAGT. Trimming left V 4 bases short and J 3 bases short, with 9 bases between. CDR3 DNA: TGTGCCAGCAGTGGAGTCGTAGACACCGGGGAGCTGTTTTTT. As protein: CASSGVVDTGELFF.

This chain links TRBV19 with TRBJ2-1, with D hard to call. The CDR3 contains 14 residues. The germline gives CDR1 LNHDA, CDR2 SQIVND (reference sequence). The V gene lost 5 bases and the J gene lost 8 bases, with 16 bases spanning the gap. CDR3 residues: CASSSYRLVDEQFF. CDR3 DNA: TGTGCCAGTAGTTCCTATCGGCTAGTCGATGAGCAGTTCTTC.

The gene calls are TRBV27 and TRBJ2-7; D remains ambiguous. The CDR3 is 13 amino acids. CDR1 is MNHEY, CDR2 SMNVEV, per germline (reference sequence). Trimming stripped 0 bases from V and 0 bases from J, with 3 bases between. The CDR3 here is CASSLSPSYEQYF. CDR3 DNA: TGTGCCAGCAGTTTATCACCCTCCTACGAGCAGTACTTC.